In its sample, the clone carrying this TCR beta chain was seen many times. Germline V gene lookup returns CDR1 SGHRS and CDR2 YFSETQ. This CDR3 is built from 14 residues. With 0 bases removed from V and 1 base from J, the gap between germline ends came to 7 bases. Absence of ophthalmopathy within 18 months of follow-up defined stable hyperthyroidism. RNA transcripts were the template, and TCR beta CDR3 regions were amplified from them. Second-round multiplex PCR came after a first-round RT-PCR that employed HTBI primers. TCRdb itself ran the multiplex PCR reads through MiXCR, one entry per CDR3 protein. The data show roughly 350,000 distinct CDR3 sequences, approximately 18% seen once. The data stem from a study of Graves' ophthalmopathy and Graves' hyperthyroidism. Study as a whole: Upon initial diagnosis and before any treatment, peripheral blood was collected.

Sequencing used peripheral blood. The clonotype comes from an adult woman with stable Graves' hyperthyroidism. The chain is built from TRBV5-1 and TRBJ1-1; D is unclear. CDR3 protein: CASSLGSANTEAFF. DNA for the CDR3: TGCGCCAGCAGCTTGGGGTCAGCGAACACTGAAGCTTTCTTT.